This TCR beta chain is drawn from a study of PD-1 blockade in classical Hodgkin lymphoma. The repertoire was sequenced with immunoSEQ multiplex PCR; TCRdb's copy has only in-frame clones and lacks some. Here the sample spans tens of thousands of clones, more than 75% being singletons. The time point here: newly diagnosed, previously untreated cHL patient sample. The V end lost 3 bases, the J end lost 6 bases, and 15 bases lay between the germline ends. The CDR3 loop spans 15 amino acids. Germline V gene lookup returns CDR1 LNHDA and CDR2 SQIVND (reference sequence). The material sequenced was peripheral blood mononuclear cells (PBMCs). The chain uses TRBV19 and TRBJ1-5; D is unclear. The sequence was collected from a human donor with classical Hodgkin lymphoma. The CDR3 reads CASSIQQGLGQPQHF. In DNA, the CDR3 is TGTGCCAGTAGTATCCAGCAAGGCCTAGGTCAGCCCCAGCATTTT.